The rows below give T cell receptor beta chains drawn from one sample of a study of neoadjuvant anti-PD-1 for oral cavity cancer. TCRdb's copy holds only in-frame clones and misses some; the assay was immunoSEQ multiplex PCR. Of approximately 68,000 clones in the sample, roughly nine tenths are singletons; the top ten hold roughly 3%. Sequenced here: PBMCs, sampled after nivolumab (anti-PD-1) treatment. Source of these receptors: a person aged 35 to 85 with oral cavity squamous cell carcinoma. The conserved cysteine and the conserved F or W are not part of the CDR3 here.

v_call	j_call	cdr3_aa
TRBV6-4	TRBJ2-2	ASSEEGGTGELF
TRBV5-4	TRBJ2-7	ASSLVGTSYEQY
TRBV5-6	TRBJ2-7	ASSIDRYEQY
TRBV2	TRBJ2-2	ASTGEGTSNTGELF
TRBV7-9	TRBJ1-1	ASSPTGGWTEAF
TRBV27	TRBJ1-1	ASSRDGDTEAF
TRBV28	TRBJ2-1	ASSPVGTSLNNEQF
TRBV9	TRBJ1-3	ASGQGAYSGNTIY
TRBV5-4	TRBJ1-1	ASSLRGRPNTEAF
TRBV7-9	TRBJ2-5	ASSLQQETQY
TRBV28	TRBJ1-2	ASSWPNYGYT
TRBV11-3	TRBJ2-1	ASSLDQGGSSSYNEQF
TRBV11-2	TRBJ1-2	ASSIQGGNYGYT
TRBV25-1	TRBJ2-3	ASSGLPSTDTQY
TRBV27	TRBJ2-7	ASSHRLAGATEIYEQY
TRBV5-4	TRBJ2-7	ASSLGGRSSYEQY
TRBV4-2	TRBJ1-1	ASSQDRENTEAF
TRBV6-1	TRBJ1-1	ASSGRGGANTEAF
TRBV7-2	TRBJ1-5	ASSLDAGRGQPQH
TRBV18	TRBJ1-5	ASSPPNSAGSSQPQH
TRBV15	TRBJ2-7	ATSSGGAYSYEQY
TRBV23-1	TRBJ1-2	ASSQSWIQGGGYT
TRBV7-6	TRBJ1-4	ASSQGGSTEKLF
TRBV5-1	TRBJ2-5	ASSLGTASQETQY
TRBV11-2	TRBJ2-3	ASSLGGTSVTSTDTQY
TRBV27	TRBJ1-2	ASSFSLHYGYT
TRBV6-1	TRBJ2-5	AAQTGIGYETQY
TRBV7-7	TRBJ2-3	AAGGPLSTDTQY
TRBV19	TRBJ1-1	ASSIGGGGNTEAF
TRBV18	TRBJ1-5	ASSVREDQPQH
TRBV5-1	TRBJ1-1	ASSPRTGGTEAF
TRBV4-1	TRBJ2-7	ASSQGFLAGTYEQY
TRBV6-6	TRBJ2-7	ASRTGGAYYEQY
TRBV11-2	TRBJ2-1	ASSLAGGVNEQF
TRBV28	TRBJ1-2	ASSYQGGDYGYT
TRBV7-6	TRBJ2-1	ASSLALGDFYEQF
TRBV7-9	TRBJ1-1	ASSTQGANTEAF
TRBV30	TRBJ2-7	AWGQGIAEQY
TRBV6-6	TRBJ1-2	ASSYWKTGGDGYT
TRBV30	TRBJ2-7	AWSVLYEQY
TRBV5-1	TRBJ2-7	ASSSGQGSTYEQY
TRBV10-3	TRBJ2-1	AISPGGGLLYNEQF
TRBV10-2	TRBJ1-1	ASRRDTGVGEAF
TRBV28	TRBJ1-2	ASSSPWGVRYGYT
TRBV6-5	TRBJ1-1	ASRKTQSMNTEAF
TRBV11-3	TRBJ2-6	ASSPESDVLT
TRBV10-3	TRBJ2-3	AISEGRGATDTQY
TRBV11-2	TRBJ2-6	ASSPWGGASGANVLT
TRBV14	TRBJ1-1	ASSPAPGGGAF
TRBV27	TRBJ2-7	ASSSGYEQY
TRBV10-3	TRBJ2-6	AIRKSLRSGANVLT
TRBV6-4	TRBJ2-3	ASSDGSGSTDTQY
TRBV6-5	TRBJ1-4	ASSYTGTINEKLF
TRBV2	TRBJ1-2	ASSGDRGVGGYT
TRBV2	TRBJ1-2	ASSDDRGYGYT